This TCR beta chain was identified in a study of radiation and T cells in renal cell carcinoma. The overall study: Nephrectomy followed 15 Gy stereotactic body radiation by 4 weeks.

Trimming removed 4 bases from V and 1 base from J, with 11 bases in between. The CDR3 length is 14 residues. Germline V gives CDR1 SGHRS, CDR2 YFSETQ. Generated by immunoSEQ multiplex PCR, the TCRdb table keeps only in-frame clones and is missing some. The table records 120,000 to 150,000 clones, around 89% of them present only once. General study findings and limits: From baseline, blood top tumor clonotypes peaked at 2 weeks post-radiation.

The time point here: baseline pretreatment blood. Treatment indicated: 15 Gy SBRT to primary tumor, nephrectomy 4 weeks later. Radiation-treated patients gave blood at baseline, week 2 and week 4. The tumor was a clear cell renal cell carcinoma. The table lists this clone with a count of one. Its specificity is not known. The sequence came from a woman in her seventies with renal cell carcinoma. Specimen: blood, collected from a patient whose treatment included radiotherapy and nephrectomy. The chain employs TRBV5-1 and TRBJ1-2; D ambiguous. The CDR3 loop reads CASSRETLNYGYTF. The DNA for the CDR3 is TGCGCCAGCAGCCGGGAGACTCTTAACTATGGCTACACCTTC.